One TCR beta chain is described in this entry. This entry comes from a study of shared clonotypes between healthy human individuals. The repertoire was sequenced with immunoSEQ multiplex PCR; TCRdb's copy has only in-frame clones and lacks some. Counted here are 600,000 or so clones, roughly 98% occurring once; the ten biggest clones make up 0.3%. CDR1 SGHAT and CDR2 FQNNGV come from the germline V gene. The CDR3 is made up of 16 amino acids. Trimming took 4 bases from V and 0 from J, leaving 14 bases between them. Naive CD8 populations comprised CD45RO-negative cells positively selected for CCR7, excluding terminally differentiated effector memory CD45RA+ cells.

V is TRBV11-2 and J is TRBJ2-3; tentatively, D is TRBD2 (6 bases). Source material: naive CD8+ T cells sorted from blood. The sequence derives from a young man in good health. CDR3 amino acids: CASSSVAGLSTDTQYF. For the CDR3, the DNA is TGTGCCAGCAGCTCGGTGGCGGGACTGAGCACAGATACGCAGTATTTT.